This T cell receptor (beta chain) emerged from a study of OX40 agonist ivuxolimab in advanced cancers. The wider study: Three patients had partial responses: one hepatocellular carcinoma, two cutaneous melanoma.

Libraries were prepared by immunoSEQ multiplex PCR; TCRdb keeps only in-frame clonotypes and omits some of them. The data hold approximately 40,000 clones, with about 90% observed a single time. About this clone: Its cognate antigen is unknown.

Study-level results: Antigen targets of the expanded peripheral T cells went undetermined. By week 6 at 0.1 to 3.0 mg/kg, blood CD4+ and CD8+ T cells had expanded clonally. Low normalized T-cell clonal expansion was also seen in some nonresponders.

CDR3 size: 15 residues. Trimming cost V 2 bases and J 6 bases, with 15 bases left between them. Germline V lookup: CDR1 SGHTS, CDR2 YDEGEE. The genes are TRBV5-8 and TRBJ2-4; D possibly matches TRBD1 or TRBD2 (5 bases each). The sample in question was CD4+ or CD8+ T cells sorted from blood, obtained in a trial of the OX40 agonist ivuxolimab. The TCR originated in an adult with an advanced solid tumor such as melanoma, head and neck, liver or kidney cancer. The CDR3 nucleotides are TGTGCCAGCAGCTTCCTAGGGGAGAGGGGAAACATTCAGTACTTC. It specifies CASSFLGERGNIQYF.